This T cell receptor (beta chain) is drawn from a study of blood T cell repertoires in COVID-19. Study-level background: Samples came from the United States, Italy and Spain, spanning acute and convalescent COVID-19.

Per the authors' pipeline: Amplified reference gene primers provided the basis for estimating nucleated cell counts. TCRdb's table, derived via immunoSEQ multiplex PCR, lists solely in-frame clones and lacks some. For V, J and clone size, that table is used; D and trimming come from the DNA. Altogether 30,000 or so clones are present, 65% to 70% being singletons, with the ten largest covering around a sixth. The sequencing sample was made of peripheral blood. This clonotype was obtained from a human donor in a cohort sampled during active COVID-19.

CDR3 region: CASRPDTEAFF. In DNA, the CDR3 is TGTGCCAGCAGACCAGACACTGAAGCTTTCTTT. The chain couples TRBV2 to TRBJ1-1; D remains ambiguous. Trimming removed 6 bases at V and 3 bases at J, with 5 bases between. The length of the CDR3 is 11 residues. Per germline, CDR1 SNHLY and CDR2 FYNNEI.